The clone carrying this TCR beta chain appeared a few times. Its specificity is not known. This record belongs to a study of T cells in Graves' hyperthyroidism and ophthalmopathy. Whole-study results and caveats: Blood shared most expanded thyroid clonotypes above 0.001.

Germline V gene data show CDR1 as GTSNPN and CDR2 as SVGIG (reference sequence). The J segment lost 7 bases and the V segment lost 3 bases, leaving 11 bases of the junction unmatched. This CDR3 contains 15 residues. The CDR3 regions of TCR beta were amplified from RNA transcripts. A first-round RT-PCR of the TCR CDR3 used the HTBI primer set. TCRdb itself ran the multiplex PCR reads through MiXCR, one entry per CDR3 protein. The repertoire has about half a million distinct CDR3 sequences, roughly 22% of them found once; the top ten carry around 54%. Disease duration was under 3 months in the ophthalmopathy patients, who also had a Clinical Activity Score of at least 3 and a NOSPECS grade of at least 4.

This clonotype was sampled from a woman in her sixties or seventies with Graves' ophthalmopathy. The chain couples TRBV30 to TRBJ1-2, with TRBD1 identical over 10 bases. The sample consisted of blood. CDR3 amino acids: CAWSNPGQGHGGYTF. CDR3 DNA: TGTGCCTGGAGCAATCCGGGACAGGGGCATGGTGGCTACACCTTC. Filled out from reference TRBV30 and TRBJ1-2, the complete variable domain reads SQTIHQWPATLVQPVGSPLSLECTVEGTSNPNLYWYRQAAGRGLQLLFYSVGIGQISSEVPQNLSASRPQDRQFILSSKKLLLSDSGFYLCAWSNPGQGHGGYTFGSGTRLTVV.